Here is one T cell receptor beta chain with its context. Its antigen is as yet unknown. The sample comes from a study of STAT5B mutations in CD4+ large granular lymphocyte leukemia. About the study: When available, cryopreserved cells underwent CD8+ depletion before CD4+ selection. Study-wide findings and caveats: 8/27 top patient clones versus 2/35 control clones were TRBV06-family.

As processed by the authors: A clonotype over 5% of the repertoire counted as a possible leukemic clone, about 60 overall. Repertoires were generated with immunoSEQ multiplex PCR, while TCRdb's copy carries only in-frame clones and drops some. The V and J calls and the clone size are those of that table, but D and trimming were determined from the DNA. Here the sample spans 7,000 to 9,500 clones, under 90% being singletons. Bead-separated CD4+, CD4+CD8+, CD57+ or CD56+ fractions, or PBMC, were used. Germline values: CDR1 LNHNV, CDR2 YYDKDF (reference sequence). Deletions cut 5 bases from V and 1 base from J, with 5 bases between. This CDR3 is 12 amino acids long.

This TCR came from a woman aged 70-85 years with CD4+ T-cell large granular lymphocyte leukemia. The V and J genes are TRBV15 and TRBJ2-5, with D unclear. Sequencing was carried out using PBMCs. CDR3 DNA: TGTGCCACCAGCCGGGTCCAAGAGACCCAGTACTTC. Protein product: CATSRVQETQYF.